This T cell receptor (beta chain) was sequenced during a study of T cell responses to AZD1222 COVID-19 vaccine. Study observations and caveats: Baseline seropositives among AZD1222 recipients totaled only 5 to 7. Only after the peak T cell response were repertoires sampled. Increased Spike-specific TCR breadth and depth were observed after two AZD1222 doses. Of spike-specific TCRs, nearly half reportedly target regions left unmutated in variants.

A remark on this clone: Its antigen is not identified.

TCRdb's table, derived via immunoSEQ multiplex PCR, lists solely in-frame clones and lacks some. This table holds around 100,000 clones, about 86% found once. Germline V CDR1 and CDR2: MNHEY, SMNVEV (reference sequence). The V end was cut by 5 bases, the J end by 0 bases, with 19 bases between. The CDR3 has 17 amino acids. This receptor was identified in an adult in good health. Sequences were derived from peripheral blood, sampled on day 0 of AZD1222 vaccination. The rearrangement joins TRBV27 to TRBJ1-1; D ambiguous. The CDR3 DNA follows: TGTGCCAGCAGTCTCCAGGAGCCCCTTAGCGTGAACACTGAAGCTTTCTTT. Protein product: CASSLQEPLSVNTEAFF.